These 21 T cell receptor beta chains share one sample of origin, sequenced in a study of blood T cells in healthy people across ages (dated by TCRdb to between 2015 and 2016). Preparation of the library involved 5' RACE. Sequencing relied on an Illumina HiSeq 2500. The second PCR ran for roughly 6 to 11 cycles and used a J-beta primer mix along with a sample-barcoded 5' primer. TCRdb reworked the public reads: Q25 trimming with fastp, MiXCR clone assembly, productive beta chains retained. Every distinct CDR3 protein forms one entry, paired with its most common genes and DNA. The sample table lists about 2 million distinct CDR3 sequences, 40% to 55% of them with a count of one. The ten largest clones capture roughly 2.1% of the sample. Sequencing was carried out using blood. These receptors originate from a middle-aged woman in good health.

About this clonotype: A junction boundary mismatches the germline segment, possibly from a read error. The rearrangement uses TRBV7-8 and TRBJ2-3; 9 bases line up with TRBD2. Germline-derived CDR1 and CDR2 are SGHVS and FQNEAQ. The CDR3 length is 16 residues. The CDR3 coding sequence is TGTGCCAGCGGCTTCTCAACTAGCGGGTACACAGATACGCAGTATTTT. Protein: CASGFSTSGYTDTQYF.

This clonotype has only a few counts. The genes are TRBV24-1 and TRBJ2-1; 8 bases align to TRBD1. The CDR3 extends over 15 amino acids. Trimming cost V 4 bases and J 8 bases; bases outside gene matches: 9. Germline loops: CDR1 KGHDR, CDR2 SFDVKD. CDR3 bases: TGTGCCACCAGTGAACCTAGACAGGGGCAGGATGAGCAGTTCTTC. It specifies CATSEPRQGQDEQFF.

This clonotype was found a few times. The genes are TRBV6-2 or TRBV6-3 and TRBJ1-4; unclear D gene. Trimming removed 2 bases from V and 8 bases from J, with 15 bases in between. The CDR3 runs 15 residues. Germline CDR1 MNHEY, CDR2 SVGEGT. The CDR3 DNA is TGTGCCAGCAGTTACGGCCGGGCCGGCCGGGAAAAACTGTTTTTT. Protein sequence: CASSYGRAGREKLFF.

The chain couples TRBV6-2 or TRBV6-3 to TRBJ1-1; D is unclear. Per germline, CDR1 MNHEY and CDR2 SVGEGT. The CDR3 sequence is 14 residues long. Trimming stripped 3 bases from V and 0 bases from J, with 8 bases between. The CDR3 nucleotides are TGTGCCAGCAGTTATACCGACATGAACACTGAAGCTTTCTTT. Translated: CASSYTDMNTEAFF.

In this sample, this clonotype turned up a few times. V usage is TRBV20-1 and J usage is TRBJ2-3, with D perhaps TRBD1 (6 bases). The CDR3 sequence is 13 residues long. Between the trimmed V and J ends, which lost 8 bases and 2 bases, there was a span of 14 bases. CDR1 DFQATT and CDR2 SNEGSKA come from the germline V gene (reference sequence). CDR3 nucleotide sequence: TGCAGTTTCCCAGGGGTAATCACAGATACGCAGTATTTT. Encoded protein: CSFPGVITDTQYF.

This rearrangement joins TRBV7-3 to TRBJ2-5, with 11 bases lining up with TRBD2. The CDR3 runs 15 residues. J lost 5 bases, V lost 0 bases, and 2 bases had no gene match. CDR1 is SGHTA and CDR2 is FQGTGA in the germline V gene. CDR3 DNA: TGTGCCAGCAGCTTAACGGGACTAGCGGCGGAGACCCAGTACTTC. Protein: CASSLTGLAAETQYF.

The chain uses TRBV5-1 and TRBJ1-4; D remains ambiguous. Trimming removed 7 bases at V and 8 bases at J, with 18 bases between. Germline V gene data show CDR1 as SGHRS and CDR2 as YFSETQ. This CDR3 comprises 14 residues. The CDR3 loop is CASHSGNPSEKLFF. The DNA of the CDR3 is TGCGCCAGCCACAGTGGGAACCCCTCGGAAAAACTGTTTTTT.

The chain is built from TRBV3-1 and TRBJ2-1; D is unresolved. Trimming left V 3 bases short and J 8 bases short, with 5 bases between. Germline CDR1 is LGHDT and CDR2 is YNNKEL (reference sequence). The CDR3 has 11 residues. The CDR3 nucleotides read TGTGCCAGCAGCCACCCGCATGAGCAGTTCTTC. This codes for CASSHPHEQFF.

The genes are TRBV6-5 and TRBJ2-3; D remains ambiguous. Trimming cost V 2 bases and J 1 base, with 16 bases left between them. The CDR3 consists of 17 residues. The V gene's germline CDR1 is MNHEY and CDR2 SVGAGI. CDR3 DNA sequence: TGTGCCAGCAGTTACCACCTACAAAGCCCGGGCACAGATACGCAGTATTTT. Residues: CASSYHLQSPGTDTQYF.

This clonotype was detected a few times. The chain uses TRBV2 and TRBJ1-2; D is unclear. CDR1 is SNHLY, CDR2 FYNNEI, per germline. The CDR3 is made up of 15 amino acids. Trimming took 4 bases from V and 4 from J, leaving 16 bases between them. The CDR3 spells CASSVLGDRVYGYTF. In DNA form, the CDR3 reads TGTGCCAGCAGTGTTCTGGGAGATCGGGTCTATGGCTACACCTTC.

The CDR3 DNA reads as TGTGCCATCAGTGAGTCGGCGGGGGGGCTTGAGACCCAGTACTTC. It translates to CAISESAGGLETQYF. The chain carries TRBV10-3 and TRBJ2-5, with 9 bases identical to TRBD2. The ends lost 0 bases at V and 5 bases at J; junction bases unmatched: 4. The germline CDR1 and CDR2 sequences are ENHRY and SYGVKD. There are 15 residues in the CDR3.

The chain recombines TRBV10-3 with TRBJ2-3; no clear D gene. Trimming shortened V by 6 bases and J by 1 base, and 11 bases separated the two germline ends. The germline V gene encodes CDR1 ENHRY and CDR2 SYGVKD. The CDR3 sequence is 14 residues long. CDR3 protein: CAISRPRGTDTQYF. CDR3 coding DNA: TGTGCCATCAGCAGGCCAAGGGGCACAGATACGCAGTATTTT.

The gene calls are TRBV6-1 and TRBJ2-6; the D is unclear. With 9 bases removed from V and 1 base from J, the gap between germline ends came to 25 bases. Germline values: CDR1 MNHNS, CDR2 SASEGT. The CDR3 runs 19 residues. The CDR3, as DNA: TGTGCCAGGATGAAATTACGAGTAGGCCAGCAGTCTGGGGCCAACGTCCTGACTTTC. Protein sequence: CARMKLRVGQQSGANVLTF.

The chain employs TRBV25-1 and TRBJ2-3; either TRBD1 or TRBD2 may fit D (5 bases each). The CDR3 spans 13 residues. The V end was cut by 9 bases, the J end by 2 bases, with 12 bases between. The germline gives CDR1 MGHDK, CDR2 SYGVNS. DNA of the CDR3: TGTGCCAGTAAGGGGCGGGTCACAGATACGCAGTATTTT. Amino acid sequence: CASKGRVTDTQYF. Full variable domain (remainder filled in from reference TRBV25-1 and TRBJ2-3): EADIYQTPRYLVIGTGKKITLECSQTMGHDKMYWYQQDPGMELHLIHYSYGVNSTEKGDLSSESTVSRIRTEHFPLTLESARPSHTSQYLCASKGRVTDTQYFGPGTRLTVL.

This sequence joins TRBV7-9 and TRBJ2-5, with 7 bases lining up with TRBD2. CDR3 length: 14 residues. Germline V lookup: CDR1 SEHNR, CDR2 FQNEAQ (reference sequence). V gave up 8 bases and J gave up 0 bases; unmatched junction bases: 6. CDR3 sequence reads: CASGGGWYQETQYF. CDR3 in DNA: TGTGCCAGCGGGGGGGGTTGGTACCAAGAGACCCAGTACTTC.

The J gene is TRBJ2-3, the V gene TRBV7-3, with 8 bases identical to TRBD2. Unmatched junction bases numbered 3, after V lost 2 bases and J lost 2 bases. Germline V gives CDR1 SGHTA, CDR2 FQGTGA. This CDR3 spans 15 amino acids. CDR3 in amino acids: CASSLRRGVTDTQYF. CDR3 coding DNA: TGTGCCAGCAGCTTACGGCGGGGGGTCACAGATACGCAGTATTTT.

This rearrangement joins TRBV21-1 to TRBJ1-2; the D call TRBD1 from the table was never checked on the DNA. TRBV21-1 is designated a pseudogene. CDR3 length equals 16 residues. CDR3 amino acids: CASSKKRGGIYEGYTF. The CDR3 DNA reads TGTGCCAGCAGCAAAAAGAGGGGCGGGATCTATGAAGGCTACACCTTC.

The chain combines TRBV2 with TRBJ2-5, with a possible D match to TRBD2 (5 bases). The germline V and J ends were trimmed by 11 bases and 1 base, with 17 bases remaining between them. The CDR3 runs 14 residues. In germline, CDR1 is SNHLY, CDR2 FYNNEI. In nucleotides, the CDR3 is TGTGCCTCAGCAGCGGCACTGGGCCAAGAGACCCAGTACTTC. Amino acid sequence: CASAAALGQETQYF.

CDR3 residues: CASNERGGEETQYF. The CDR3 nucleotides read TGTGCCAGCAACGAGCGGGGGGGTGAGGAGACCCAGTACTTC. This sequence joins TRBV6-6 and TRBJ2-5, with TRBD2 matching over 10 bases. Per the germline V gene, CDR1 is MNHNY and CDR2 is SVGAGI (reference sequence). The CDR3 covers 14 residues. After removal of 7 bases from V and 5 bases from J, the junction contained 7 bases not matched to a gene.

This rearrangement joins TRBV5-6 to TRBJ2-3; either TRBD1 or TRBD2 may fit D (5 bases each). Germline values: CDR1 SGHDT, CDR2 YYEEEE. Trimming took off 2 bases at V and 2 bases at J, with 18 bases between the two ends. The CDR3 covers 17 residues. CDR3 protein: CASSLLLDRGDTDTQYF. CDR3 coding DNA: TGTGCCAGCAGCTTACTACTCGACCGAGGGGACACAGATACGCAGTATTTT. Full variable domain (remainder filled in from reference TRBV5-6 and TRBJ2-3): DAGVTQSPTHLIKTRGQQVTLRCSPKSGHDTVSWYQQALGQGPQFIFQYYEEEERQRGNFPDRFSGHQFPNYSSELNVNALLLGDSALYLCASSLLLDRGDTDTQYFGPGTRLTVL.

This chain joins TRBV29-1 and TRBJ1-5, with D maybe TRBD1 (5 bases). Trimming took off 7 bases at V and 0 bases at J, with 19 bases between the two ends. The CDR3 is 16 residues long. Germline lookup yields CDR1 SQVTM and CDR2 ANQGSEA. The chain's CDR3 is CSESVGDEDSNQPQHF. The CDR3 coding sequence is TGCAGCGAAAGTGTGGGGGACGAAGATAGCAATCAGCCCCAGCATTTT.